This T cell receptor beta chain was captured in a study of blood T cell repertoires in COVID-19. For the study at large: Sites in the United States, Italy and Spain provided acute and convalescent COVID-19 samples.

The data were produced by immunoSEQ multiplex PCR, yet TCRdb's version contains in-frame clones alone and is incomplete. The sample has 100,000 to 140,000 clones, 84% seen once. The clonotype originates from a human donor in a cohort sampled during active COVID-19. The source material was peripheral blood.

The CDR3 DNA reads TGCGCCAGCAGCTTGGAGGGGTACTATGGCTACACCTTC. The encoded protein is CASSLEGYYGYTF. V and J are TRBV5-1 and TRBJ1-2; D possibly corresponds to TRBD1 (5 bases). Germline V CDR1 and CDR2: SGHRS, YFSETQ. The CDR3 consists of 13 residues. The V gene lost 0 bases and the J gene lost 3 bases, with 6 bases spanning the gap.